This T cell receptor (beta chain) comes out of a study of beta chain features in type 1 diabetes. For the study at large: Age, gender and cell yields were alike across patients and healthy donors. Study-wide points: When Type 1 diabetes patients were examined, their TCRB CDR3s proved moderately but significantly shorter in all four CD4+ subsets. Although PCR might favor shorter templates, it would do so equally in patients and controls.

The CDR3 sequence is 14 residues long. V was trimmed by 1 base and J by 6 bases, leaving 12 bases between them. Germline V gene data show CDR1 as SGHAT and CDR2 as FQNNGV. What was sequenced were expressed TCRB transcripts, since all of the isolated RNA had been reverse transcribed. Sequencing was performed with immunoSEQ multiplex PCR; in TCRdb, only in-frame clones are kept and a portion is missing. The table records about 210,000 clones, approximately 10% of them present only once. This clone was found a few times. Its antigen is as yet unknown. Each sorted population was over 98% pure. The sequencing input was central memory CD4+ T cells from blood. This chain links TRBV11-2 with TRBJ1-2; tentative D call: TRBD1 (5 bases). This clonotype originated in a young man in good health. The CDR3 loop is CASSLVGGRDGYTF. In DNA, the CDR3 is TGTGCCAGCAGCTTAGTTGGGGGAAGGGATGGCTACACCTTC.